What follows are 15 T cell receptor beta chains derived from one specimen sequenced in a study of blood T cell repertoires in COVID-19. Here immunoSEQ multiplex PCR was the method, and the copy in TCRdb shows in-frame clones only, minus some. The sample contains under 250,000 clones, nearly 90% of which appear only once. Sequenced input: PBMCs or T cells enriched from blood (not recorded which). These receptors originate from a man aged 30 to 39 who had recovered from COVID-19.

The chain links TRBV7-2 to TRBJ2-7; D is unclear. The CDR3 sequence is 15 residues long. Trimming shortened V by 5 bases and J by 0 bases, and 14 bases separated the two germline ends. Per germline, CDR1 SGHTA and CDR2 FQGNSA. CDR3 DNA: TGTGCCAGCAGCGAAGCACTGATGAGCTCCTACGAGCAGTACTTC. This sequence encodes CASSEALMSSYEQYF.

The rearrangement links TRBV5-1 to TRBJ1-2, with 10 bases that match TRBD1. The CDR3 spans 17 residues. Germline CDR1 is SGHRS and CDR2 is YFSETQ. Trimming took 7 bases from V and 5 from J; bases not matched to a gene: 17. The CDR3 DNA reads as TGCGCCAGCTCTACTCGCGCCGGGGACAGGGGAGCGTATGGCTACACCTTC. Translating gives CASSTRAGDRGAYGYTF.

This sequence joins TRBV30 and TRBJ1-1; D is uncertain. CDR3 length: 12 residues. Germline V gene sequence: CDR1 GTSNPN, CDR2 SVGIG (reference sequence). Trimming took off 4 bases at V and 5 bases at J, with 11 bases between the two ends. The CDR3 nucleotides are TGTGCCTGGATCCTGGGCTGGACTGAAGCTTTCTTT. Translating gives CAWILGWTEAFF.

The chain combines TRBV10-3 with TRBJ2-5; 7 positions match TRBD1. Per germline, CDR1 ENHRY and CDR2 SYGVKD. J gave up 5 bases and V 0 bases, and 3 bases lay outside the gene matches. CDR3 size: 14 residues. The CDR3 is CAISESTGEETQYF. In DNA form, the CDR3 reads TGTGCCATCAGTGAGTCAACAGGGGAGGAGACCCAGTACTTC.

CDR3 in amino acids: CASSRHFRDSTYNEQFF. The CDR3 DNA follows: TGTGCCAGCAGCCGACACTTCCGGGACTCGACTTACAATGAGCAGTTCTTC. The chain joins TRBV28 to TRBJ2-1; D may be TRBD2 (6 bases). From germline, CDR1 is MDHEN and CDR2 SYDVKM. CDR3 length equals 17 residues. V was pared by 6 bases and J by 4 bases, with 22 bases between.

The rearrangement uses TRBV28 and TRBJ1-6; 8 bases match TRBD1. CDR3 size: 17 residues. Losses at the gene ends were 9 bases for V and 10 bases for J; bases not matched to a gene: 20. The V gene's germline CDR1 is MDHEN and CDR2 SYDVKM. The CDR3 DNA follows: TGTGCCAGTTTACGGGGGGACATCGACAGGGGAGGATCACCCCTCCACTTT. It codes for CASLRGDIDRGGSPLHF.

The rearrangement links TRBV7-9 to TRBJ2-1, with 12 bases aligning to TRBD2. Trimming took 4 bases from V and 9 from J; bases not matched to a gene: 7. From germline, CDR1 is SEHNR and CDR2 FQNEAQ (reference sequence). This CDR3 comprises 15 residues. CDR3 DNA: TGTGCCAGCAGCTCTAGCGGGAGGGGGGGTCCTGAGCAGTTCTTC. Encoded protein: CASSSSGRGGPEQFF. The full variable domain, in which reference TRBV7-9 and TRBJ2-1 provide the parts outside the CDR3, is DTGVSQNPRHKITKRGQNVTFRCDPISEHNRLYWYRQTLGQGPEFLTYFQNEAQLEKSRLLSDRFSAERPKGSFSTLEIQRTEQGDSAMYLCASSSSGRGGPEQFFGPGTRLTVL.

The V and J genes are TRBV15 and TRBJ1-2; no clear D gene. The ends were cut back, 11 bases at V and 0 bases at J, with 16 bases in the middle. The germline V gene encodes CDR1 LNHNV and CDR2 YYDKDF (reference sequence). This CDR3 has 14 residues. CDR3 in DNA: TGTGCCTGGGCGAGGAGGGCAGCTAACTATGGCTACACCTTC. The encoded protein is CAWARRAANYGYTF.

The genes are TRBV10-3 and TRBJ1-3; TRBD1 is a possible D gene (5 bases). Germline CDR1 ENHRY, CDR2 SYGVKD. With 6 bases removed from V and 2 bases from J, the gap between germline ends came to 8 bases. There are 13 residues in the CDR3. The CDR3 spells CAISQGAGNTIYF. In nucleotides, the CDR3 is TGTGCCATCAGCCAGGGTGCTGGAAACACCATATATTTT.

The J gene is TRBJ2-5, the V gene TRBV9, with D unclear. From germline, CDR1 is SGDLS and CDR2 YYNGEE. The CDR3 covers 15 residues. V was shortened by 0 bases and J by 4 bases, with 13 bases between the two germline ends. CDR3 coding DNA: TGTGCCAGCAGCGTAGGGTCGGTTCTTCTAGAGACCCAGTACTTC. Translating gives CASSVGSVLLETQYF.

This sequence joins TRBV18 and TRBJ2-3, with 8 bases matching TRBD2. Looked up from germline, CDR1 is KGHSH and CDR2 is LQKENI. The CDR3 is made up of 15 amino acids. Trimming cost V 0 bases and J 1 base; bases outside gene matches: 0. CDR3 sequence (DNA): TGTGCCAGCTCACCACCGGGACTAGGCACAGATACGCAGTATTTT. Its protein is CASSPPGLGTDTQYF.

The rearrangement joins TRBV9 to TRBJ1-6; possible D gene TRBD1, 5 bases. The CDR3 length is 17 residues. Germline CDR1 and CDR2: SGDLS and YYNGEE. Between the trimmed V and J ends, which lost 4 bases and 7 bases, there was a span of 21 bases. The DNA of the CDR3 is TGTGCCAGCAGCCCCCGGACAAAATTGGGTCGGAATTCACCCCTCCACTTT. Amino acid sequence: CASSPRTKLGRNSPLHF.

The table lists this clone with a count of one. The chain uses TRBV19 and TRBJ2-4; TRBD2 might be the D (5 bases). The CDR3 runs 15 residues. V lost 3 bases to trimming and J lost 5 bases, with 14 bases between them. The germline V gene has CDR1 LNHDA and CDR2 SQIVND (reference sequence). The CDR3 region has the DNA TGTGCCAGTAGTATGATTGCGGGCCGGGAAAACATTCAGTACTTC. Its protein product is CASSMIAGRENIQYF.

The chain joins TRBV6-5 to TRBJ2-7; no firm D call. Germline CDR1 MNHEY, CDR2 SVGAGI. V lost 6 bases, J lost 6 bases, and 18 bases lay in between. The CDR3 is 14 amino acids. CDR3 bases: TGTGCCAGCAGCCAATCGACGGGTTTCGGCGAGCAGTACTTC. This gives the protein CASSQSTGFGEQYF.

In its sample, this clone was seen a few times. This chain connects TRBV3-1 (or the pseudogene TRBV3-2) to TRBJ2-7; D call uncertain. The CDR3 runs 15 residues. Germline assignment: CDR1 LGHDT and CDR2 YNNKEL (reference sequence). Trimming shortened V by 2 bases and J by 5 bases, and 16 bases separated the two germline ends. CDR3 bases: TGTGCCAGCAGCCAAACCGTATTCGAGTTCCACGAGCAGTACTTC. As protein: CASSQTVFEFHEQYF.